A single T cell receptor beta chain is shown here with its context. The CDR3 contains 15 residues. The germline CDR1 and CDR2 sequences are SGHTA and FQGNSA. V was clipped by 5 bases and J by 5 bases, with 16 bases between them. This record belongs to a study of cytomegalovirus exposure and HLA in healthy donors. PCR primers comprised 60 Vbeta and 13 Jbeta primers. The repertoire was sequenced with immunoSEQ multiplex PCR; TCRdb's copy has only in-frame clones and lacks some. The sample carries 100,000 to 150,000 clones, about 80% recorded once. This TCR was recovered from a man aged 25 to 45 in good health and CMV-seropositive. The chain links TRBV7-2 to TRBJ2-1; a weak D match, TRBD2 (6 bases). The material sequenced was PBMCs. Here the CDR3 reads CASSPSTSTHNEQFF. The CDR3 nucleotides are TGTGCCAGCAGCCCGTCGACTAGTACCCACAATGAGCAGTTCTTC. The full variable domain, rest sourced from reference TRBV7-2 and TRBJ2-1, is GAGVSQSPSNKVTEKGKDVELRCDPISGHTALYWYRQSLGQGLEFLIYFQGNSAPDKSGLPSDRFSAERTGGSVSTLTIQRTQQEDSAVYLCASSPSTSTHNEQFFGPGTRLTVL.